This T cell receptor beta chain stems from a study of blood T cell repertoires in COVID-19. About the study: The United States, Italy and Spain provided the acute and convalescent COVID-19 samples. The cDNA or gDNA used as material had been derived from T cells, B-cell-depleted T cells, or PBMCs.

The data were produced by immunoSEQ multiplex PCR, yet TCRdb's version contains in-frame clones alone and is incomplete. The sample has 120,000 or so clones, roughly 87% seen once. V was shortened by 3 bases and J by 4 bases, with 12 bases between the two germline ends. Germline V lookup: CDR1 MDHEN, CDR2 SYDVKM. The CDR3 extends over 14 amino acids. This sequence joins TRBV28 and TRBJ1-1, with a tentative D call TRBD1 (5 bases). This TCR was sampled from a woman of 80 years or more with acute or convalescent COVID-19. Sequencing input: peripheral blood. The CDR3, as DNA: TGTGCCAGCAGTTTTACACAGGCTAGCACTGAAGCTTTCTTT. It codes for CASSFTQASTEAFF.